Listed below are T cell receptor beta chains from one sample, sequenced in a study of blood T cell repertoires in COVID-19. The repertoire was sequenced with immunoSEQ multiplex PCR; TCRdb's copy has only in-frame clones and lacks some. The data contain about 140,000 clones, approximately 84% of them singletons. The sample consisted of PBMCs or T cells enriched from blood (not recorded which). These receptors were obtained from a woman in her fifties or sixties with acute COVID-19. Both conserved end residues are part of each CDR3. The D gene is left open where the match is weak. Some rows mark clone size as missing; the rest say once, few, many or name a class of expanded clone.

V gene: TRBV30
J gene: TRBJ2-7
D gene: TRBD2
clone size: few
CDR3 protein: CAFTPGLAGGFDEQYF
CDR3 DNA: TGTGCCTTCACACCGGGACTAGCGGGAGGGTTTGACGAGCAGTACTTC

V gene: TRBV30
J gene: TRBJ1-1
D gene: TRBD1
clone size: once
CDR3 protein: CAWSVRRQGAREPGAFF
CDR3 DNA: TGTGCCTGGAGTGTAAGGAGGCAGGGGGCGCGGGAACCCGGAGCTTTCTTT

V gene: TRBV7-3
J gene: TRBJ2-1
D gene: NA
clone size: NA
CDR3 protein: CASTPAGSGQNEQFF
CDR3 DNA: TGTGCCAGCACCCCGGCGGGATCAGGGCAAAATGAGCAGTTCTTC

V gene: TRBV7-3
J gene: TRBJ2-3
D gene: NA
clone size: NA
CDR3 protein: CASSPRAIDTQYF
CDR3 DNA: TGTGCCAGCAGCCCCAGGGCTATAGATACGCAGTATTTT

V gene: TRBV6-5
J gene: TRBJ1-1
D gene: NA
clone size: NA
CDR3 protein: CASSYLDSSTEAFF
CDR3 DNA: TGTGCCAGCAGTTACCTGGACAGTAGCACTGAAGCTTTCTTT

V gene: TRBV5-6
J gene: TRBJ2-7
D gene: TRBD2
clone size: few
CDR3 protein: CASSRTSASYEQYF
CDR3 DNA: TGTGCCAGCAGCCGGACTAGCGCCTCCTACGAGCAGTACTTC

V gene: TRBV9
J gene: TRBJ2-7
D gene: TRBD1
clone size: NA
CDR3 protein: CASSVDAHRGSYEQYF
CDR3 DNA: TGTGCCAGCAGCGTAGATGCGCACAGGGGGTCCTACGAGCAGTACTTC

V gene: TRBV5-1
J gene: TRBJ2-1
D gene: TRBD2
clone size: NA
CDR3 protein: CASSFGASGRVGEQFF
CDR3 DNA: TGCGCCAGCAGCTTCGGGGCTAGCGGGAGGGTGGGTGAGCAGTTCTTC

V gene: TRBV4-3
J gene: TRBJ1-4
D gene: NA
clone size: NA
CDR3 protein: CASSQVRDTYEKLFF
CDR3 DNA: TGCGCCAGCAGCCAAGTCAGGGACACGTATGAAAAACTGTTTTTT

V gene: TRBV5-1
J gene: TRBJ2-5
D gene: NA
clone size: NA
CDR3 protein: CASSRTGWEETQYF
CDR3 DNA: TGCGCCAGCAGCCGAACAGGGTGGGAAGAGACCCAGTACTTC

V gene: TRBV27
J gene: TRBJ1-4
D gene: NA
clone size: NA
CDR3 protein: CASSLWGGPNEKLFF
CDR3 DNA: TGTGCCAGCAGTTTATGGGGGGGGCCTAATGAAAAACTGTTTTTT

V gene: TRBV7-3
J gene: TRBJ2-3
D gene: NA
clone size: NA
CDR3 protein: CASSEGLISTDTQYF
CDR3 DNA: TGTGCCAGCAGCGAAGGACTAATTAGCACAGATACGCAGTATTTT

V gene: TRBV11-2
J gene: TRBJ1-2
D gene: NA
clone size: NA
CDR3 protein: CASSADSLAGYTF
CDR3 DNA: TGTGCCAGCAGCGCGGACAGTTTGGCTGGCTACACCTTC

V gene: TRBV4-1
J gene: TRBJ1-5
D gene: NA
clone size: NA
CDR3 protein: CASSQDSPGNNQPQHF
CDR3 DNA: TGCGCCAGCAGCCAAGATAGTCCGGGAAACAATCAGCCCCAGCATTTT

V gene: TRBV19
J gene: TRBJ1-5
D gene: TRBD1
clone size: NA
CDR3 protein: CASSTGQGNNQPQHF
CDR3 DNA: TGTGCCAGTAGTACGGGACAGGGGAACAATCAGCCCCAGCATTTT

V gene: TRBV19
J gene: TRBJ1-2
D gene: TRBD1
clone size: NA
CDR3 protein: CASSVPGQGSFGYTF
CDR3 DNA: TGTGCCAGTAGTGTGCCGGGACAGGGATCCTTTGGCTACACCTTC

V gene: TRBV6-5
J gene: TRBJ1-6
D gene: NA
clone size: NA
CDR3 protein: CASSTGSGSPLHF
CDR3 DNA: TGTGCCAGCTCAACAGGGTCAGGCTCACCCCTCCACTTT

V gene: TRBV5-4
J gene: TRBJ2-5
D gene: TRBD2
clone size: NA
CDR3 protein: CASSLAGGRETQYF
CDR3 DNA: TGTGCCAGCAGCTTAGCGGGAGGGCGAGAGACCCAGTACTTC

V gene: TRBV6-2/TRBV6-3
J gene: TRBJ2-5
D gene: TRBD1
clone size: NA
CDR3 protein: CASSAPDRAQYF
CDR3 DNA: TGTGCCAGCAGTGCACCGGACAGGGCCCAGTACTTC

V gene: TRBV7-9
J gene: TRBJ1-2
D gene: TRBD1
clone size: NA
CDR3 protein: CASSSPGTDGYTF
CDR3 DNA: TGTGCCAGCAGCTCCCCAGGGACAGATGGCTACACCTTC

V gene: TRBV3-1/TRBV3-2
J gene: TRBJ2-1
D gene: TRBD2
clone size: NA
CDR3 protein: CASSLAPPGLAGTEFF
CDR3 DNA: TGTGCCAGCAGCCTCGCACCTCCGGGACTAGCGGGCACCGAATTCTTC

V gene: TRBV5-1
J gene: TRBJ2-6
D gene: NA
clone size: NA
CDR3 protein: CASSLQSSGANVLTF
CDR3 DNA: TGCGCCAGCAGCCTACAGAGCTCTGGGGCCAACGTCCTGACTTTC

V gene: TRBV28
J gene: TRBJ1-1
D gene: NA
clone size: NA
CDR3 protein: CASSLSVDTEAFF
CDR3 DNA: TGTGCCAGCAGTTTATCAGTGGACACTGAAGCTTTCTTT

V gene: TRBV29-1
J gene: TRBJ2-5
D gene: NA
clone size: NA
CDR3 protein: CSVADSGETQYF
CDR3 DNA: TGCAGCGTAGCGGACAGCGGCGAGACCCAGTACTTC

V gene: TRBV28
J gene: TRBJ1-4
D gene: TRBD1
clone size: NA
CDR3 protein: CASSLDGFQGATNEKLFF
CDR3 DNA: TGTGCCAGCAGTTTGGATGGGTTCCAGGGGGCAACTAATGAAAAACTGTTTTTT

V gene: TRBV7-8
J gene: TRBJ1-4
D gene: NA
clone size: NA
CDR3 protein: CASSPQQANEKLFF
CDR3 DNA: TGTGCCAGCAGCCCACAACAGGCTAATGAAAAACTGTTTTTT

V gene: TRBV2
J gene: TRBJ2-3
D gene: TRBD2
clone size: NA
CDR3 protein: CASSGSSGSSTDTQYF
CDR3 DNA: TGTGCCAGCAGTGGCTCTAGCGGGTCAAGCACAGATACGCAGTATTTT

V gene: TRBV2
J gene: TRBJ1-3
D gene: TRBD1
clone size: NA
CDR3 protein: CASSEDTGDRNTIYF
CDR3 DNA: TGTGCCAGCAGCGAAGACACAGGGGACCGAAACACCATATATTTT

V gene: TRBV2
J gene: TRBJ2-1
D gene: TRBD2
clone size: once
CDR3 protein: CASSEDLAAYNEQFF
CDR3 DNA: TGTGCCAGCAGTGAAGACCTAGCGGCCTACAATGAGCAGTTCTTC

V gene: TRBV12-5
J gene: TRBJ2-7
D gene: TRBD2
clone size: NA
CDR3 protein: CASGLSGATYEQYF
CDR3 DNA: TGTGCTAGTGGCCTTAGCGGGGCAACCTACGAGCAGTACTTC

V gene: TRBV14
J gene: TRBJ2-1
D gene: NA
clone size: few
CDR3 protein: CASSQRETKSRGNEQFF
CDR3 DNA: TGTGCCAGCAGCCAAAGGGAGACTAAATCAAGAGGGAATGAGCAGTTCTTC

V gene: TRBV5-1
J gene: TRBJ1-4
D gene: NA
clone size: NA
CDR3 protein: CASKTGTTNEKLFF
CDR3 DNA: TGCGCCAGCAAGACTGGAACAACTAATGAAAAACTGTTTTTT

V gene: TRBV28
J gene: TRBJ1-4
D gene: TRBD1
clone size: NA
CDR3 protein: CASSFMGTGTREKLFF
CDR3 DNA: TGTGCCAGCAGTTTTATGGGGACAGGTACCCGTGAAAAACTGTTTTTT

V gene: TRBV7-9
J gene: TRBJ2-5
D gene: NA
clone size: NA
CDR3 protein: CASSLIAGQETQYF
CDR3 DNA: TGTGCCAGCAGCCTGATCGCAGGTCAGGAGACCCAGTACTTC

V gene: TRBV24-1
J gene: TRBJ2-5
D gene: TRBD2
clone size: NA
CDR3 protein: CATSDLGTGGLTQETQYF
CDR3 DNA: TGTGCCACCAGTGACCTCGGGACGGGAGGGCTCACCCAAGAGACCCAGTACTTC

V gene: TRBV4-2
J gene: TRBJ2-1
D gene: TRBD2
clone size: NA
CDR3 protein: CASSVGGSGKNEQFF
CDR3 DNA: TGTGCCAGCAGCGTTGGCGGGAGTGGAAAAAATGAGCAGTTCTTC

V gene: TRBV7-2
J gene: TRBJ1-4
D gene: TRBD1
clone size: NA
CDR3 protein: CASSVGGAREKLFF
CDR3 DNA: TGTGCCAGCAGCGTAGGGGGCGCGCGTGAAAAACTGTTTTTT